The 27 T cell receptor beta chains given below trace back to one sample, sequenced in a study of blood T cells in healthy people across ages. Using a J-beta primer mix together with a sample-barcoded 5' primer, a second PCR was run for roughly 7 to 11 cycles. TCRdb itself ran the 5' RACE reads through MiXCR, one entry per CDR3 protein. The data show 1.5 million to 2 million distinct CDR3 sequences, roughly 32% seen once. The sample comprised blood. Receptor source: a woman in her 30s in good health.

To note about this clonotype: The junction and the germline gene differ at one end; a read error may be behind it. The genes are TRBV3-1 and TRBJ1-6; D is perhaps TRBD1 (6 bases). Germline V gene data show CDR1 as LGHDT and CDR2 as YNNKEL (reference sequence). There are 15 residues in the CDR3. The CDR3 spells CASSQGDMDNSPLHF. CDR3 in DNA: TGCGCCAGCAGCCAAGGGGACATGGATAATTCACCCCTCCACTTT.

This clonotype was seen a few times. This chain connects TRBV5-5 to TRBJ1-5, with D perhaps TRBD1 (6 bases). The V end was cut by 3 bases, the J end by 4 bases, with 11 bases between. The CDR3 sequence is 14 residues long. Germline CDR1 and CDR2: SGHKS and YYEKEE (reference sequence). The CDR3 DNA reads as TGTGCCAGCAGCTCCGACAGGAAGAATCAGCCCCAGCATTTT. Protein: CASSSDRKNQPQHF.

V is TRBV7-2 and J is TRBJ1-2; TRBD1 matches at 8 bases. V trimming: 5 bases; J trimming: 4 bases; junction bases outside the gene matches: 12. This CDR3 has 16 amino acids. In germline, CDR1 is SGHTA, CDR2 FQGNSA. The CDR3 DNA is TGTGCCAGCAGCCAAACAGGGGGGGCGCCTAGCTATGGCTACACCTTC. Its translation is CASSQTGGAPSYGYTF.

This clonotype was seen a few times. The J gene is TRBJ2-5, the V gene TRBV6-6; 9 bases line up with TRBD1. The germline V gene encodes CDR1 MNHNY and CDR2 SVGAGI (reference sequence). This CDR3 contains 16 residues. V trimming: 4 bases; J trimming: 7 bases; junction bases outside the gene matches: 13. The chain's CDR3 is CASSSRKQGALGTQYF. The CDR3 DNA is TGTGCCAGCAGTTCCAGAAAACAGGGGGCACTCGGGACCCAGTACTTC.

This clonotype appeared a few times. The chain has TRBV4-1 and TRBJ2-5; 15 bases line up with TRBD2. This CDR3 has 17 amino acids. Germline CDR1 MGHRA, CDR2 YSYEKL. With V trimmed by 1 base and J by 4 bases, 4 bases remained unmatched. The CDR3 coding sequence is TGCGCCAGCAGCCAAGGGACTAGCGGGGGGGCCTCAGAGACCCAGTACTTC. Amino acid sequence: CASSQGTSGGASETQYF.

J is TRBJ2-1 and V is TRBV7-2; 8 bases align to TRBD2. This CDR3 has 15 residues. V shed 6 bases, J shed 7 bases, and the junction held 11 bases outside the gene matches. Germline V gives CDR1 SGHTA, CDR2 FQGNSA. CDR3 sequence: CASRSRGGGNNEQFF. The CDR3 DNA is TGTGCCAGCAGATCACGGGGGGGAGGGAATAATGAGCAGTTCTTC.

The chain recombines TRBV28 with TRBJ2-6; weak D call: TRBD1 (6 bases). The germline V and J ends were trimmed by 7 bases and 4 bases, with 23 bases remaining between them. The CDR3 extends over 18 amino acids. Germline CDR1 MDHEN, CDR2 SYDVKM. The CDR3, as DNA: TGTGCCAGCAATGGTCCAGGGCCTCAGGGGCGGGGGGCCAACGTCCTGACTTTC. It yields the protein CASNGPGPQGRGANVLTF.

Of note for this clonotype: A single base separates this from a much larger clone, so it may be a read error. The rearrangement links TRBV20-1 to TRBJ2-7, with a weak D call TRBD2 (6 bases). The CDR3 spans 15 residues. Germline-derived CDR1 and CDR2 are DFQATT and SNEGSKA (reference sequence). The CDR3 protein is CSVRPPGTYLNEQYF. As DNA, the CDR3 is TGCAGTGTTAGACCCCCCGGGACTTACTTGAACGAGCAGTACTTC.

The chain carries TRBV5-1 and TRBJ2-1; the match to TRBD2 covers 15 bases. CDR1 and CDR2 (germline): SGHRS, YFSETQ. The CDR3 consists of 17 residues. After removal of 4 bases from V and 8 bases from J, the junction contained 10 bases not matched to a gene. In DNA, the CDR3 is TGCGCCAGCAGCCCCAACCCTGGACTAGCGGGAGGGTATGAGCAGTTCTTC. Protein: CASSPNPGLAGGYEQFF.

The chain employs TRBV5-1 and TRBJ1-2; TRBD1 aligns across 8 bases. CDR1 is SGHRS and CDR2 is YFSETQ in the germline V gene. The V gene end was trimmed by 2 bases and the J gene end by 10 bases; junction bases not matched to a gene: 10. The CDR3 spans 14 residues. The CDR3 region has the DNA TGCGCCAGCAGCTTCGGGACAGGAGGCCCAACCTACACCTTC. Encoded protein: CASSFGTGGPTYTF.

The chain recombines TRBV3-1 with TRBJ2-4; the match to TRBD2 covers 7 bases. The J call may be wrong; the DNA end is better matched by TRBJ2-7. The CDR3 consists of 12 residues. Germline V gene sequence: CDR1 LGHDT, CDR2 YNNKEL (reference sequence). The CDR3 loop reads CASSHSGDEQYF. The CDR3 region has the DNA TGTGCCAGCAGTCACAGCGGGGACGAGCAGTACTTC.

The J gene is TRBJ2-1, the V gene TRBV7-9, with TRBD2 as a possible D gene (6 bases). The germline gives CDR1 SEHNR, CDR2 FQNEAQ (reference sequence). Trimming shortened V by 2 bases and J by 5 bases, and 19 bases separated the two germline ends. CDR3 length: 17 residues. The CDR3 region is CASSLMTRGWPNNEQFF. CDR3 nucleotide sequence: TGTGCCAGCAGCTTAATGACGCGGGGCTGGCCGAACAATGAGCAGTTCTTC.

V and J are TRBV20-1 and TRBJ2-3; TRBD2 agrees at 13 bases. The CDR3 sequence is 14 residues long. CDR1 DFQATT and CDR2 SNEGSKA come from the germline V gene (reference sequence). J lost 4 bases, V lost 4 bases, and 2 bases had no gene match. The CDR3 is CSAKTSGRADTQYF. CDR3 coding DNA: TGCAGTGCTAAAACTAGCGGGAGGGCAGATACGCAGTATTTT.

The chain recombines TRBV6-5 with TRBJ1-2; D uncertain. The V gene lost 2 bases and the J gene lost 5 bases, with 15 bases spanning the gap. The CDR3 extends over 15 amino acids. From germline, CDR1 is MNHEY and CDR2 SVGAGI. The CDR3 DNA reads TGTGCCAGCAGTTACGGAGCTCTAGACGGGTATGGCTACACCTTC. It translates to CASSYGALDGYGYTF.

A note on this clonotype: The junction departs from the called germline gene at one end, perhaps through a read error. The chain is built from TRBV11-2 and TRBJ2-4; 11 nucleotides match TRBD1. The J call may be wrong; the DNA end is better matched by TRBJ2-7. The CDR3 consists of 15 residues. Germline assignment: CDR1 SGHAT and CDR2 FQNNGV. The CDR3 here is CACSIVGTGGYEQYF. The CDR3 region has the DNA TGTGCCTGCAGTATTGTTGGGACAGGGGGCTACGAGCAGTACTTC.

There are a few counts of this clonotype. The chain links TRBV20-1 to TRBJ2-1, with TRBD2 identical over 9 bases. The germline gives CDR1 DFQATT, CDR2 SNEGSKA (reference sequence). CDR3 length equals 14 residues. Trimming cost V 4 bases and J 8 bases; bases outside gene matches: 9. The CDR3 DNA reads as TGCAGTGCTAATAGCGGGAGCTTGTCAGATGAGCAGTTCTTC. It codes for CSANSGSLSDEQFF.

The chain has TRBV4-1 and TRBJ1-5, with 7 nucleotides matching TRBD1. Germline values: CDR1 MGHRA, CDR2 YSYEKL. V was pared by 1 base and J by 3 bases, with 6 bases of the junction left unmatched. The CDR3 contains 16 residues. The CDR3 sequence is CASSQGEGAYNQPQHF. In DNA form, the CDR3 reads TGCGCCAGCAGCCAAGGGGAGGGGGCGTACAATCAGCCCCAGCATTTT.

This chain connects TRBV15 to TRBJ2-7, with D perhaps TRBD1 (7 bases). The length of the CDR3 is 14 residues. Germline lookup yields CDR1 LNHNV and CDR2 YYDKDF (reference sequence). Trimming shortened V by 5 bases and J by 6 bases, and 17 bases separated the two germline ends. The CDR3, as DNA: TGTGCCACCAGCTCACGGAGGGGGCCGCTCGAGCAGTACTTC. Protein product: CATSSRRGPLEQYF.

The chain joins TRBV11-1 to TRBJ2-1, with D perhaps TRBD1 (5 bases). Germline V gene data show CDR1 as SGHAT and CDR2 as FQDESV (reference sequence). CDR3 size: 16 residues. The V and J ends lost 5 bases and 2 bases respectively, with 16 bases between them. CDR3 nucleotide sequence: TGTGCCAGCAGCACCGAAGGGGTTTTCCCCTACAATGAGCAGTTCTTC. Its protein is CASSTEGVFPYNEQFF.

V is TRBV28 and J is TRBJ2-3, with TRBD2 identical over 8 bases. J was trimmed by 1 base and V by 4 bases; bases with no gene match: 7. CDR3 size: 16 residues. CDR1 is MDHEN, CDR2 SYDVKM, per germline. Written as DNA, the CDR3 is TGTGCCAGCAGTTCCCTGAGCGGGAGCCGCACAGATACGCAGTATTTT. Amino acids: CASSSLSGSRTDTQYF.

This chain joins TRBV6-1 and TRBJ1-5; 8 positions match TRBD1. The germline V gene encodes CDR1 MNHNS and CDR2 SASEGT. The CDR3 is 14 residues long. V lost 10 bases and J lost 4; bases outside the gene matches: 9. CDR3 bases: TGTGCCATTACGGACAGGGACCCTAATCAGCCCCAGCATTTT. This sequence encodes CAITDRDPNQPQHF.

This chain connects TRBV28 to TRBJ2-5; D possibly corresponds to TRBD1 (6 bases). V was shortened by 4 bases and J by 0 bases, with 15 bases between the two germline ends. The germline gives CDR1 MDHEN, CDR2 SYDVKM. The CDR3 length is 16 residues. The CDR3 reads CASSSPGTRNQETQYF. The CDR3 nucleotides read TGTGCCAGCAGTTCACCCGGGACACGAAACCAAGAGACCCAGTACTTC. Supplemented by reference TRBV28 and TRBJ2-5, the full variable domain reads DVKVTQSSRYLVKRTGEKVFLECVQDMDHENMFWYRQDPGLGLRLIYFSYDVKMKEKGDIPEGYSVSREKKERFSLILESASTNQTSMYLCASSSPGTRNQETQYFGPGTRLLVL.

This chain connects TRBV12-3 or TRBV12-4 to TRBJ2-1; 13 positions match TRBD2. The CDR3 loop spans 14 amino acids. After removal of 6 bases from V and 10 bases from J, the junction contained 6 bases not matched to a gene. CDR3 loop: CASSPRLAGGEQFF. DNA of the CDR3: TGTGCCAGCAGCCCAAGACTAGCGGGAGGCGAGCAGTTCTTC.

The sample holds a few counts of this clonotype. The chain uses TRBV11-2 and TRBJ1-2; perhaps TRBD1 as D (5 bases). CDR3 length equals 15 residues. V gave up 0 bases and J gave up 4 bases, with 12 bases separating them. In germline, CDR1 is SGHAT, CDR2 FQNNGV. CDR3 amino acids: CASSLDEGFGYGYTF. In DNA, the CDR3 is TGTGCCAGCAGCTTAGATGAGGGGTTCGGCTATGGCTACACCTTC. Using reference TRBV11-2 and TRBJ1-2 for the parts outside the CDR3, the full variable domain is EAGVAQSPRYKIIEKRQSVAFWCNPISGHATLYWYQQILGQGPKLLIQFQNNGVVDDSQLPKDRFSAERLKGVDSTLKIQPAKLEDSAVYLCASSLDEGFGYGYTFGSGTRLTVV.

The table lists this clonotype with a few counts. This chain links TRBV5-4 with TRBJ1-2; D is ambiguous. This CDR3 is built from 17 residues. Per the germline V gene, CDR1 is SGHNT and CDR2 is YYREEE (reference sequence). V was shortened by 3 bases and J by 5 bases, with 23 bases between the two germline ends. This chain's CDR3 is CASSWRGGRREFYGYTF. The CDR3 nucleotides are TGTGCCAGCAGCTGGAGAGGTGGCCGCCGGGAGTTTTATGGCTACACCTTC.

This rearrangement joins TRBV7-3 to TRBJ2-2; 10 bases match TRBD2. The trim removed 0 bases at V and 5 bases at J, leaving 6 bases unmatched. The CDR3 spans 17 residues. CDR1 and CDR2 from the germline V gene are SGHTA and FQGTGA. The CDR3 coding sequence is TGTGCCAGCAGCTTAACGGTAGCGGGGGGCAGGACCGGGGAGCTGTTTTTT. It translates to CASSLTVAGGRTGELFF.

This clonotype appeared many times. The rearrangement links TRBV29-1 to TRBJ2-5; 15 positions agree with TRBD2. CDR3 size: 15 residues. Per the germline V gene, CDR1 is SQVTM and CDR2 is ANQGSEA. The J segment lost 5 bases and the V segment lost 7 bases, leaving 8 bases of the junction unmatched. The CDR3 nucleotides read TGCAGCGCTCAAGGACTAGCGGGAGGGCCCGAGACCCAGTACTTC. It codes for CSAQGLAGGPETQYF.